Shown below are 26 T cell receptor beta chains from a single sample sequenced in a study of Graves' ophthalmopathy and Graves' hyperthyroidism. TCR beta CDR3 regions were amplified from RNA transcripts. First-round RT-PCR relied on HTBI primers, and a second-round multiplex PCR came next. Each CDR3 protein gets one entry after TCRdb re-called the multiplex PCR reads with MiXCR. The sample includes roughly 700,000 distinct CDR3 sequences, approximately 40% of them seen just once. The sequenced material came from peripheral blood. These receptors came from an adult man with Graves' ophthalmopathy.

This clonotype showed up many times. The chain recombines TRBV20-1 with TRBJ2-5; 13 nucleotides agree with TRBD2. Losses at the gene ends were 3 bases for V and 5 bases for J; bases not matched to a gene: 3. The CDR3 is 14 residues long. Germline V gene lookup returns CDR1 DFQATT and CDR2 SNEGSKA (reference sequence). In DNA form, the CDR3 reads TGCAGTGCTAGGAGACTAGCGGGAGGCGAGACCCAGTACTTC. Its translation is CSARRLAGGETQYF.

A word on this clonotype: Germline is not matched at one junction end, which may reflect a read error. The gene calls are TRBV7-9 and TRBJ1-1; D is uncertain. The CDR3 runs 14 residues. The germline V gene has CDR1 SEHNR and CDR2 FQNEAQ (reference sequence). CDR3 region: CASSRGREGTEAFF. As DNA, the CDR3 is TGCGCCAGCAGCCGAGGCCGCGAGGGCACTGAAGCTTTCTTT. The variable domain in full, with the rest retrieved from reference TRBV7-9 and TRBJ1-1, is DTGVSQNPRHKITKRGQNVTFRCDPISEHNRLYWYRQTLGQGPEFLTYFQNEAQLEKSRLLSDRFSAERPKGSFSTLEIQRTEQGDSAMYLCASSRGREGTEAFFGQGTRLTVV.

This clonotype was observed many times. This chain links TRBV15 with TRBJ2-5; 7 bases map to TRBD1. V lost 1 base to trimming and J lost 4 bases; unmatched junction nucleotides: 12. Germline lookup yields CDR1 LNHNV and CDR2 YYDKDF (reference sequence). CDR3 size: 17 residues. Here the CDR3 DNA reads TGTGCCACCAGCAGAGTAAGAGACAGGGTGGTAGGAGAGACCCAGTACTTC. As protein: CATSRVRDRVVGETQYF.

The CDR3 region is CASSREGQGGSPLHF. The CDR3 DNA is TGTGCCAGCAGCCGTGAGGGACAGGGAGGTTCACCCCTCCACTTT. The rearrangement links TRBV9 to TRBJ1-6, with TRBD1 identical over 9 bases. Germline V gene sequence: CDR1 SGDLS, CDR2 YYNGEE. The CDR3 is 15 residues long. Unmatched junction bases numbered 8, after V lost 4 bases and J lost 9 bases.

This clonotype was recorded once. A much larger clone sits a single nucleotide away, making a read error possible. The rearrangement joins TRBV2 to TRBJ1-2, with 11 bases aligning to TRBD1. The CDR3 totals 15 residues. Germline V gene data show CDR1 as SNHLY and CDR2 as FYNNEI. This CDR3 is CAISDGQGAFYGYTF. DNA for the CDR3: TGTGCCATCAGTGATGGACAGGGGGCATTCTATGGCTACACCTTC.

The genes are TRBV12-3 or TRBV12-4 and TRBJ2-7, with 10 bases matching TRBD2. The CDR3 sequence is 18 residues long. After removal of 4 bases from V and 1 base from J, the junction contained 13 bases not matched to a gene. The CDR3 is CASSSLAGGRAWSYEQYF. The DNA for the CDR3 is TGTGCCAGCAGTTCCTTAGCGGGAGGCCGTGCTTGGTCCTACGAGCAGTACTTC.

This clonotype came up a few times. V usage is TRBV14 and J usage is TRBJ1-6; D may be TRBD1 (5 bases). The germline gives CDR1 SGHDN, CDR2 FVKESK. This CDR3 contains 15 residues. V was shortened by 10 bases and J by 5 bases, with 18 bases between the two germline ends. CDR3 protein: CATCYKGPNNSPLHF. CDR3 DNA: TGTGCCACGTGTTATAAGGGACCAAATAATTCACCCCTCCACTTT.

This clonotype has just a few counts. The gene calls are TRBV30 and TRBJ1-3; tentatively, D is TRBD1 (5 bases). This CDR3 spans 14 amino acids. The V end lost 4 bases, the J end lost 12 bases, and 22 bases lay between the germline ends. CDR1 and CDR2 from the germline V gene are GTSNPN and SVGIG (reference sequence). CDR3: CAWTGSRAAVIIYF. CDR3 nucleotide sequence: TGTGCCTGGACCGGATCCAGGGCTGCTGTCATCATATATTTT.

This clonotype occurred many times. The DNA of the CDR3 is TGTGCCAGCAGCCAATCTTCGGGACAGAACACTGAAGCTTTCTTT. Protein sequence: CASSQSSGQNTEAFF. The chain links TRBV14 to TRBJ1-1; the D gene is possibly TRBD1 (6 bases). The CDR3 extends over 15 amino acids. The V and J ends lost 2 bases and 1 base respectively, with 11 bases between them. CDR1 is SGHDN, CDR2 FVKESK, per germline.

A remark on this clonotype: A much larger clone differs by one base, so this may be a read error. This chain connects TRBV24-1 to TRBJ1-5; unclear D gene. Per germline, CDR1 KGHDR and CDR2 SFDVKD. The CDR3 is 13 residues long. CDR3 bases: TGTGTCAGCAGCGTTAGTTGGCGTCAGCCCCAGCATTTT. Amino acid sequence: CVSSVSWRQPQHF.

This clonotype has a count of ten or more. V gene TRBV25-1 combines with J gene TRBJ1-1, with D uncertain. The CDR3 loop spans 14 amino acids. The V gene's germline CDR1 is MGHDK and CDR2 SYGVNS. The ends were cut back, 5 bases at V and 7 bases at J, with 17 bases in the middle. The CDR3 DNA follows: TGTGCCAGCAGTCATTACGGGAACCTCAATGAAGCTTTCTTT. Encoded protein: CASSHYGNLNEAFF.

Turning to this clonotype: A read error may produce the germline difference seen at one junction end. The chain carries TRBV15 and TRBJ1-4; tentative D call: TRBD1 (5 bases). Germline CDR1 LNHNV, CDR2 YYDKDF (reference sequence). The length of the CDR3 is 16 residues. CDR3 amino acids: CATSRIRLGPNGKLFF. In DNA form, the CDR3 reads TGTGCCACCAGCAGGATTCGGTTGGGGCCTAATGGAAAACTGTTTTTT.

The chain employs TRBV7-9 and TRBJ1-5; D possibly corresponds to TRBD1 (6 bases). CDR1 is SEHNR, CDR2 FQNEAQ, per germline (reference sequence). This CDR3 has 16 amino acids. Trimming left V 5 bases short and J 2 bases short, with 16 bases between. The CDR3 loop is CASSNPRDNGNQPQHF. CDR3 in DNA: TGTGCCAGCAGCAACCCCCGGGACAATGGCAATCAGCCCCAGCATTTT.

The chain couples TRBV11-2 to TRBJ2-7; tentatively, D is TRBD2 (5 bases). The germline V gene has CDR1 SGHAT and CDR2 FQNNGV. The CDR3 has 15 amino acids. V was pared by 6 bases and J by 2 bases, with 17 bases between. This CDR3 reads CASSDRSGSTYEQYF. The CDR3 coding sequence is TGTGCCAGCAGTGACCGATCGGGGAGCACCTACGAGCAGTACTTC.

The rearrangement links TRBV25-1 to TRBJ1-2; D possibly corresponds to TRBD1 (5 bases). The V gene lost 11 bases and the J gene lost 7 bases, with 29 bases spanning the gap. Per germline, CDR1 MGHDK and CDR2 SYGVNS. The CDR3 is made up of 16 amino acids. The CDR3 is CAWSVNSGRAGGGYTF. The CDR3 DNA sequence: TGTGCCTGGAGTGTTAATTCGGGCAGGGCAGGTGGTGGCTACACCTTC.

This chain links TRBV19 with TRBJ1-1; D unclear. The CDR3 has 14 amino acids. V lost 3 bases to trimming and J lost 2 bases, with 10 bases between them. The germline V gene encodes CDR1 LNHDA and CDR2 SQIVND (reference sequence). CDR3 amino acids: CASSIPRINTEAFF. In DNA form, the CDR3 reads TGTGCCAGTAGTATCCCCCGTATAAACACTGAAGCTTTCTTT.

Points on this clonotype: Being one base from a much bigger clone, this may be a read error. The chain recombines TRBV2 with TRBJ1-2; D perhaps matches TRBD1 (6 bases). The germline V gene encodes CDR1 SNHLY and CDR2 FYNNEI. This CDR3 contains 15 residues. DNA of the CDR3: TGTGCCAGCAGGGAAGTAAGGGGGGCCGCGGGGGGCTACACCTTC. The encoded protein is CASREVRGAAGGYTF.

This clonotype has a count of ten or more. V is TRBV15 and J is TRBJ1-1; the D is unclear. Trimming pared 4 bases from V and 7 bases from J, leaving 13 bases between. This CDR3 region has 13 residues. CDR1 is LNHNV and CDR2 is YYDKDF in the germline V gene (reference sequence). The CDR3, as DNA: TGTGCCACCAGCACACGGTTAAGTTATGAAGCTTTCTTT. Its protein is CATSTRLSYEAFF.

This clonotype was counted only a few times. The chain couples TRBV5-1 to TRBJ2-7, with D possibly matching TRBD1 (5 bases). The CDR3 contains 13 residues. V dropped 4 bases and J dropped 2 bases, with 10 bases sitting between them. Germline CDR1 is SGHRS and CDR2 is YFSETQ. This CDR3 reads CASSIDSPYEQYF. CDR3 bases: TGCGCCAGCAGCATTGACAGCCCCTACGAGCAGTACTTC.

Ten or more counts support this clonotype. The chain couples TRBV7-9 to TRBJ1-2; D perhaps matches TRBD1 (6 bases). Trimming removed 5 bases from V and 8 bases from J, with 15 bases in between. The germline V gene encodes CDR1 SEHNR and CDR2 FQNEAQ (reference sequence). This CDR3 comprises 13 residues. CDR3 protein: CASSLDSQGGYTF. For the CDR3, the DNA is TGTGCCAGCAGCCTGGACAGTCAGGGAGGCTACACCTTC.

This clonotype was recorded a few times. The V call is TRBV25-1, the J call TRBJ2-7; D possibly uses TRBD1 or TRBD2 (6 bases each). Germline assignment: CDR1 MGHDK and CDR2 SYGVNS. This CDR3 has 15 amino acids. Trimming removed 1 base from V and 3 bases from J, with 13 bases in between. Written as DNA, the CDR3 is TGTGCCAGCAGTGAATCGGGGGCTAGAGACTACGAGCAGTACTTC. Translating it yields CASSESGARDYEQYF.

This clonotype appeared many times. The chain links TRBV10-1 to TRBJ2-7; the D gene could be TRBD1 or TRBD2 (5 bases each). The CDR3 loop spans 14 amino acids. V lost 7 bases and J 2 bases, leaving 15 bases between the germline ends. The germline V gene has CDR1 WNHNN and CDR2 SYGVQD (reference sequence). The CDR3 region is CASINGAGTYEQYF. The DNA of the CDR3 is TGCGCCAGCATCAACGGGGCAGGAACCTACGAGCAGTACTTC.

This clonotype was counted at least ten times. The chain uses TRBV7-9 and TRBJ1-6; D possibly corresponds to TRBD1 (6 bases). CDR3 length: 14 residues. CDR1 and CDR2 from the germline V gene are SEHNR and FQNEAQ (reference sequence). The germline V and J ends were trimmed by 5 bases and 10 bases, with 15 bases remaining between them. CDR3 bases: TGTGCCAGCAGCGGGGGGGGGCTGGGATCACCCCTCCACTTT. Translation gives CASSGGGLGSPLHF.

A single count supports this clonotype. This chain uses TRBV7-9 with TRBJ1-1; D is unclear. The length of the CDR3 is 12 residues. CDR1 is SEHNR and CDR2 is FQNEAQ in the germline V gene (reference sequence). V gave up 1 base and J gave up 10 bases, with 10 bases separating them. This CDR3 reads CASSLDLGSAFF. The CDR3 region has the DNA TGTGCCAGCAGCTTAGACCTGGGTTCAGCTTTCTTT.

At least ten counts were recorded for this clonotype. The chain recombines TRBV5-1 with TRBJ1-5, with 7 bases lining up with TRBD1. Germline V CDR1 and CDR2: SGHRS, YFSETQ. This CDR3 is built from 15 residues. V shed 0 bases, J shed 4 bases, and the junction held 4 bases outside the gene matches. The CDR3 DNA reads TGCGCCAGCAGCTTGGCGGGACAGAGAAATCAGCCCCAGCATTTT. Protein: CASSLAGQRNQPQHF.

This clonotype was recorded a few times. The chain employs TRBV6-5 and TRBJ1-1, with TRBD1 matching 8 bases. The CDR3 contains 13 residues. Germline V lookup: CDR1 MNHEY, CDR2 SVGAGI. The V segment lost 7 bases and the J segment 4 bases; nucleotides outside the gene matches: 5. The CDR3 DNA sequence: TGTGCCAGCACCGATGACAGGGGCACTGAAGCTTTCTTT. Translation gives CASTDDRGTEAFF.